This T cell receptor (beta chain) was recorded in a study of T cells after yellow fever vaccination. Study-wide background: When fractions had low cell numbers, they were prepared with SMART-Seq v4 Ultra Low Input.

Whole-study results and caveats: The presence of abundant clonotypes contaminating from the bulk population was possible in FACS-sorted repertoires. Reappearance after the booster was observed for most primary-vaccination clones (around 96% CD4, just over 85% CD8).

This CDR3 region has 14 residues. CDR1 is DFQATT, CDR2 SNEGSKA, per germline (reference sequence). Trimming removed 4 bases from V and 0 bases from J, with 12 bases in between. This clonotype showed up just once. Its target is not known. Universal primer sites and UMIs were introduced during 5'RACE template-switching synthesis of TCR cDNA. TCRdb analysed the 5' RACE reads with MiXCR anew, one entry per CDR3 protein. The sample includes 500,000 to 650,000 distinct CDR3 sequences, 12% seen only once; the top ten take about 15%. The chain carries TRBV20-1 and TRBJ1-1; D is possibly TRBD1 (5 bases). The clonotype was recovered from a man aged 25-45 years who received the YFV17D yellow fever vaccine. Sequences were derived from PBMCs, sampled on the day of the yellow fever booster vaccination. The CDR3 reads CSATPGRMNTEAFF. In nucleotides, the CDR3 is TGCAGTGCTACACCGGGACGGATGAACACTGAAGCTTTCTTT.